These T cell receptor beta chains were read from a single sample in a study of cytomegalovirus exposure and HLA in healthy donors. The protocol was immunoSEQ multiplex PCR, while the TCRdb copy is restricted to in-frame clones and leaves out a portion. The data contain roughly 88,000 clones, about 80% of them singletons. Specimen: PBMCs. These receptors all come from a young man in good health and CMV-seropositive. The CDR3 runs from the conserved cysteine through the conserved F or W. D genes are given only for firm matches. Size tells how often a clone was seen (once, few, many) or the class of an expanded clone, and some rows leave it out.

-,TRBV6-1,-,TRBJ2-1,CASNLFSYNEQFF,TGTGCCAGCAACCTATTCTCCTACAATGAGCAGTTCTTC
TRBD2,TRBV19,-,TRBJ2-7,CAGGGTVEQYF,TGTGCCGGGGGGGGGACGGTCGAGCAGTACTTC
TRBD2,TRBV5-1,-,TRBJ2-1,CASSIRSPASGSFIEQFF,TGCGCCAGCAGCATCCGGTCACCTGCTAGCGGGAGTTTTATTGAGCAGTTCTTC
-,TRBV6-5,-,TRBJ1-6,CASTPGLANSPLHF,TGTGCCAGCACCCCGGGACTGGCAAATTCACCCCTCCACTTT
TRBD1,TRBV5-4,-,TRBJ2-6,CASSLGQGLSGANVLTF,TGTGCCAGCAGCTTGGGACAGGGTTTGTCGGGGGCCAACGTCCTGACTTTC
-,TRBV5-6,-,TRBJ1-2,CASSLGRYYGYTF,TGTGCCAGCAGCTTGGGTCGGTACTATGGCTACACCTTC
TRBD1,TRBV7-2,few,TRBJ1-1,CASRQGLNTEAFF,TGTGCCAGCAGACAGGGGTTGAACACTGAAGCTTTCTTT
TRBD1,TRBV30,-,TRBJ2-3,CAWSSGQGVPGDTQYF,TGTGCCTGGAGCAGCGGACAGGGAGTACCCGGAGATACGCAGTATTTT
TRBD2,TRBV7-3,few,TRBJ2-5,CASSASGRGETQYF,TGTGCCAGCTCCGCTAGCGGGAGGGGGGAGACCCAGTACTTC
TRBD2,TRBV4-1,-,TRBJ2-1,CASSQVAGGPLNEQFF,TGCGCCAGCAGCCAAGTTGCGGGAGGGCCTCTCAATGAGCAGTTCTTC
-,TRBV6-6,-,TRBJ1-4,CASNPNGGGEKLFF,TGTGCCAGCAACCCCAATGGGGGGGGAGAAAAACTGTTTTTT
TRBD2,TRBV7-3,few,TRBJ2-1,CASSPTLAGPSGNEQFF,TGTGCCAGCAGTCCGACACTAGCGGGACCCTCAGGTAATGAGCAGTTCTTC
TRBD2,TRBV30,-,TRBJ2-7,CAWTFAGTSFIGEQYF,TGTGCCTGGACCTTTGCCGGGACTAGCTTTATCGGCGAGCAGTACTTC
TRBD2,TRBV29-1,-,TRBJ2-2,CSVDLGGGVNTGELFF,TGCAGCGTTGATTTGGGCGGGGGAGTGAACACCGGGGAGCTGTTTTTT
-,TRBV20-1,few,TRBJ2-7,CSASLSYEQYF,TGCAGTGCTAGTCTCTCCTACGAGCAGTACTTC
TRBD2,TRBV6-4,-,TRBJ2-5,CASSELAGGPRETQYF,TGTGCCAGCAGTGAACTAGCGGGAGGGCCTCGTGAGACCCAGTACTTC
-,TRBV6-5,-,TRBJ1-1,CASSSRGSSEAFF,TGTGCCAGCAGTTCCCGGGGGTCGTCTGAAGCTTTCTTT
-,TRBV12-5,-,TRBJ2-3,CASGLFGGGTTDTQYF,TGTGCTAGTGGTTTGTTTGGCGGGGGCACCACAGATACGCAGTATTTT
TRBD1,TRBV7-9,-,TRBJ1-5,CASSLVGKGQPNQPQHF,TGTGCCAGCAGCTTAGTTGGCAAGGGACAGCCCAATCAGCCCCAGCATTTT
-,TRBV7-6,-,TRBJ1-6,CASNAPDSNSPLHF,TGTGCCAGCAACGCCCCGGATAGCAATTCACCCCTCCACTTT
-,TRBV5-1,-,TRBJ1-1,CASSLESGTNTEAFF,TGCGCCAGCAGCTTGGAGTCGGGAACGAACACTGAAGCTTTCTTT
TRBD2,TRBV5-1,-,TRBJ2-1,CASSFASGYNEQFF,TGCGCCAGCAGCTTCGCTAGCGGTTACAATGAGCAGTTCTTC
-,TRBV11-2,-,TRBJ1-1,CASSLVRNTEAFF,TGTGCCAGCAGCTTAGTGAGAAACACTGAAGCTTTCTTT